Included here is one T cell receptor beta chain sequence, with context. J lost 6 bases, V lost 10 bases, and 9 bases had no gene match. The CDR3 totals 13 residues. Germline lookup yields CDR1 MNHEY and CDR2 SVGAGI. The data were obtained in a study of blood T cell repertoires in COVID-19. How the authors handled the data: Using reference gene primer amplification, nucleated cell counts were estimated. This table comes from immunoSEQ multiplex PCR, and its TCRdb copy is limited to in-frame clones, with some not included. V and J calls and clone size are given by that table; D and trimming were obtained from the DNA. In the table there are about 140,000 clones, more than 75% of which are singletons.

The sequence was collected from a woman aged 80 or over with acute or convalescent COVID-19. The sample comprised peripheral blood. This rearrangement joins TRBV6-5 to TRBJ2-1, with 7 bases matching TRBD2. CDR3 amino acids: CATFRDYVNEQFF. The CDR3 coding sequence is TGTGCCACCTTCCGGGACTATGTCAATGAGCAGTTCTTC.